A selection of T cell receptor beta chains follows, all from one sample in a study of cytomegalovirus exposure and HLA in healthy donors. The table came from immunoSEQ multiplex PCR; TCRdb's copy has only in-frame clones and leaves some out. The sample has some 130,000 clones, 80% to 90% seen once. Sequenced input: PBMCs. These receptors originate from a male donor in good health and CMV-seropositive. Both conserved end residues are part of each CDR3. Each record gives: V gene, D gene, clone size, J gene, CDR3 protein, CDR3 DNA. A D gene is named only where the DNA matches it firmly. Rows may omit the clone size; those that give it use once, few, many or a size class.

TRBV9	TRBD1	.	TRBJ1-4	CASSVAGQGGSEKLFF	TGTGCCAGCAGCGTAGCAGGCCAGGGGGGAAGTGAAAAACTGTTTTTT
TRBV7-7	TRBD2	once	TRBJ2-6	CASSLGLAGAGANVLTF	TGTGCTAGCAGCTTAGGACTAGCGGGAGCTGGGGCCAACGTCCTGACTTTC
TRBV7-2	.	.	TRBJ2-3	CASTGRTGVADTQYF	TGTGCCAGCACCGGGAGAACGGGGGTAGCCGATACGCAGTATTTT
TRBV6-1	.	.	TRBJ2-1	CASSPLRGNNEQFF	TGTGCCAGCAGTCCCCTCCGCGGTAACAATGAGCAGTTCTTC
TRBV30	TRBD2	.	TRBJ2-5	CAWVSSGRASGETQYF	TGTGCCTGGGTATCTAGCGGGAGGGCAAGTGGGGAGACCCAGTACTTC
TRBV20-1	.	.	TRBJ1-2	CSARGIDGYTF	TGCAGTGCTAGGGGCATTGATGGCTACACCTTC
TRBV7-9	.	.	TRBJ1-4	CASSRPGEKLFF	TGTGCCAGCAGCCGGCCGGGAGAAAAACTGTTTTTT
TRBV19	TRBD2	.	TRBJ2-3	CASSSGTSGRGTDTQYF	TGTGCCAGTAGCTCCGGGACTAGCGGGAGGGGCACAGATACGCAGTATTTT
TRBV30	TRBD1	.	TRBJ2-7	CAWGPGQTSYEQYF	TGTGCCTGGGGACCGGGACAGACGTCCTACGAGCAGTACTTC
TRBV27	.	.	TRBJ1-1	CASSLLGGLGTEAFF	TGTGCCAGCAGTTTATTGGGGGGGCTGGGCACTGAAGCTTTCTTT
TRBV15	.	.	TRBJ1-6	CATSPHGLGAGSPLHF	TGTGCCACCAGCCCCCATGGCTTGGGGGCAGGGTCACCCCTCCACTTT
TRBV4-1	.	.	TRBJ2-7	CASSQGVSEDSYEQYF	TGCGCCAGCAGCCAAGGAGTTAGCGAAGACTCCTACGAGCAGTACTTC
TRBV27	TRBD2	.	TRBJ2-1	CASSSGEGTSRNEQFF	TGTGCCAGCAGTTCCGGGGAGGGGACTAGTCGCAATGAGCAGTTCTTC
TRBV11-3	TRBD2	.	TRBJ2-3	CASSAGPAGVADTQYF	TGTGCCAGCAGCGCCGGGCCAGCGGGAGTAGCAGATACGCAGTATTTT
TRBV11-1	.	few	TRBJ2-1	CASSSPQVNEQFF	TGTGCCAGCAGCTCCCCTCAGGTCAATGAGCAGTTCTTC
TRBV28	.	.	TRBJ2-1	CASSLGSDNEQFF	TGTGCCAGCAGTTTAGGTTCGGACAATGAGCAGTTCTTC
TRBV9	.	.	TRBJ2-2	CASSPRGTGELFF	TGTGCCAGCAGCCCCCGGGGAACCGGGGAGCTGTTTTTT
TRBV4-3	.	.	TRBJ1-2	CASSQGTVNYGYTF	TGCGCCAGCAGCCAAGGCACAGTGAACTATGGCTACACCTTC
TRBV7-9	.	few	TRBJ1-4	CASSGWGGNEKLFF	TGTGCCAGCAGCGGGTGGGGGGGGAATGAAAAACTGTTTTTT
TRBV2	.	.	TRBJ2-7	CASKSVRGYEQYF	TGTGCCAGCAAGTCGGTACGTGGTTACGAGCAGTACTTC
TRBV19	.	few	TRBJ1-5	CASSILQVEPQHF	TGTGCCAGTAGTATATTACAGGTAGAGCCCCAGCATTTT
TRBV5-5	.	.	TRBJ2-7	CASSGEGLGEQYF	TGTGCCAGCAGTGGCGAGGGACTCGGGGAGCAGTACTTC
TRBV28	.	.	TRBJ1-5	CASSREGQPQHF	TGTGCCAGCAGCCGGGAGGGCCAGCCCCAGCATTTT
TRBV18	.	.	TRBJ1-5	CASSSGDFSQPQHF	TGTGCCAGCTCTTCCGGGGACTTCAGTCAGCCCCAGCATTTT
TRBV5-3	.	.	TRBJ2-2	CARSWGDADTGELFF	TGTGCCAGAAGCTGGGGAGATGCGGACACCGGGGAGCTGTTTTTT
TRBV19	TRBD1	.	TRBJ2-7	CASSPGQGVNYEQYF	TGTGCCAGTAGCCCTGGACAGGGGGTAAACTACGAGCAGTACTTC
TRBV5-5	.	.	TRBJ2-7	CASSPAPAGSYEQYF	TGTGCCAGCAGCCCCGCCCCGGCGGGATCCTACGAGCAGTACTTC
TRBV4-3	TRBD2	.	TRBJ2-5	CASSTSGRAEETQYF	TGCGCCAGCAGCACTAGCGGGAGGGCCGAGGAGACCCAGTACTTC
TRBV5-1	TRBD2	few	TRBJ2-2	CASSLGLAANTGELFF	TGCGCCAGCAGCTTGGGGCTAGCGGCGAACACCGGGGAGCTGTTTTTT